This TCR beta chain derives from a study of blood T cells in healthy people across ages. Study results and caveats: It was held that diversity estimates obtained from one million T cells represented underestimates.

Together with a sample-barcoded 5' primer, a J-beta primer mix was included in a second PCR lasting about 7 to 11 cycles. TCRdb used MiXCR to reprocess the 5' RACE reads, holding one entry per CDR3 protein. The sample consists of 600,000 or so distinct CDR3 sequences, about 45% of them appearing once. The CDR3 length is 17 residues. Germline V lookup: CDR1 SGHTA, CDR2 FQGNSA. V shed 4 bases, J shed 1 base, and the junction held 8 bases outside the gene matches. In its sample, this clonotype was seen a few times. No antigen is known for it. The source material was blood. The rearrangement links TRBV7-2 to TRBJ2-2, with 8 bases lining up with TRBD2. The sequence derives from a man aged 80 or over in good health. The CDR3 nucleotides read TGTGCCAGCAGCTATCAGTGGCGGGGGGTGAACACCGGGGAGCTGTTTTTT. Amino acid sequence: CASSYQWRGVNTGELFF.